Presented here are 9 T cell receptor beta chains from one specimen sequenced in a study of Ad26.COV2.S vaccination and SARS-CoV-2 variants. Profiled with immunoSEQ multiplex PCR; TCRdb holds only in-frame clones, not every one. Seen here are fewer than 50,000 clones, approximately 80% observed once, and the top ten hold around 47%. This material consisted of peripheral blood, taken after recovery from COVID-19. The receptors were gathered from a human donor who had recovered from COVID-19.

The chain combines TRBV19 with TRBJ1-5; 7 bases align to TRBD1. Germline-derived CDR1 and CDR2 are LNHDA and SQIVND (reference sequence). V was pared by 6 bases and J by 4 bases, with 9 bases of the junction left unmatched. This CDR3 has 15 residues. The CDR3 DNA follows: TGTGCCAGTAGGGCCGGTACAGGGGTTAATCAGCCCCAGCATTTT. This gives the protein CASRAGTGVNQPQHF. Combining the CDR3 with reference TRBV19 and TRBJ1-5 gives the whole variable domain DGGITQSPKYLFRKEGQNVTLSCEQNLNHDAMYWYRQDPGQGLRLIYYSQIVNDFQKGDIAEGYSVSREKKESFPLTVTSAQKNPTAFYLCASRAGTGVNQPQHFGDGTRLSIL.

The chain is built from TRBV18 and TRBJ2-1; 13 bases align to TRBD2. Germline V gene data show CDR1 as KGHSH and CDR2 as LQKENI. The CDR3 spans 18 residues. V dropped 3 bases and J dropped 2; count of bases not matched to a gene: 7. The CDR3 DNA reads as TGTGCCAGCTCACCCCCCGGACTAGCGGGAGTCACCTACAATGAGCAGTTCTTC. Translation gives CASSPPGLAGVTYNEQFF.

V is TRBV6-1 and J is TRBJ2-7; 7 nucleotides match TRBD2. This CDR3 is built from 16 residues. Trimming removed 0 bases from V and 4 bases from J; junction bases left unmatched: 9. Per germline, CDR1 MNHNS and CDR2 SASEGT. The CDR3 sequence is CASSEAGQRGSYEQYV. CDR3 in DNA: TGTGCCAGCAGTGAAGCGGGCCAGCGGGGTAGTTACGAGCAGTACGTC.

This chain links TRBV12-3 or TRBV12-4 with TRBJ1-2, with D unresolved. Deletions cut 0 bases from V and 4 bases from J, with 6 bases between. The CDR3 is 13 residues long. The CDR3, as DNA: TGTGCCAGCAGTTTAGCGAGTGCCTATGGCTACACCTTC. This translates into CASSLASAYGYTF.

J is TRBJ1-2 and V is TRBV7-2; the match to TRBD1 covers 8 bases. The CDR3 covers 15 residues. Germline-derived CDR1 and CDR2 are SGHTA and FQGNSA. Losses at the gene ends were 1 base for V and 5 bases for J; bases not matched to a gene: 6. The DNA for the CDR3 is TGTGCCAGCAGCTTAGGACAGGGGAGCGTGTATGGCTACACCTTC. It codes for CASSLGQGSVYGYTF.

V and J are TRBV27 and TRBJ2-5; maybe TRBD2 (5 bases). CDR3 size: 16 residues. V lost 6 bases and J 3 bases, leaving 20 bases between the germline ends. Germline V CDR1 and CDR2: MNHEY, SMNVEV (reference sequence). CDR3 protein: CASSPRLGPGEETQYF. CDR3 DNA sequence: TGTGCCAGCAGCCCCCGGCTGGGCCCCGGGGAAGAGACCCAGTACTTC.

The CDR3 DNA sequence: TGTGCCAGCAGTGAGGCTGCCCGGCTAGCGGGAGTAGGGGAGCAGTACTTC. Its protein is CASSEAARLAGVGEQYF. The chain is built from TRBV2 and TRBJ2-7, with TRBD2 matching over 10 bases. The V segment lost 3 bases and the J segment 7 bases; nucleotides outside the gene matches: 15. The CDR3 has 17 residues. Germline V gives CDR1 SNHLY, CDR2 FYNNEI.

The table lists this clone with a few counts. This sequence joins TRBV12-5 and TRBJ1-5; TRBD1 matches 8 bases. This CDR3 comprises 18 residues. V gave up 1 base and J gave up 5 bases; unmatched junction bases: 13. Germline CDR1 and CDR2: LGHNT and FRNRAP. The CDR3 is CASGLAKRQGIVHQPQHF. Written as DNA, the CDR3 is TGTGCTAGTGGTTTGGCCAAAAGACAGGGGATAGTCCATCAGCCCCAGCATTTT.

This chain uses TRBV5-4 with TRBJ2-2; the D gene is possibly TRBD1 (5 bases). V was pared by 2 bases and J by 3 bases, with 11 bases between. CDR3 length: 15 amino acids. Germline V gene lookup returns CDR1 SGHNT and CDR2 YYREEE (reference sequence). The CDR3 bases are TGTGCCAGCAGCTTCGGGCAGGGTCACACCGGGGAGCTGTTTTTT. Translating it yields CASSFGQGHTGELFF.